This T cell receptor beta chain originates from a study of chemoradiotherapy in HPV16-positive cancers. The study, taken as a whole, reports: Better recurrence-free survival went with HPV-responsive T-cell expansion in HPV16-positive patients.

Comments on this clone: Its antigen remains unknown.

Sequencing used immunoSEQ multiplex PCR; TCRdb keeps in-frame clones, though not all of them. The sample records approximately 3,800 clones, roughly 86% being singletons. V was pared by 0 bases and J by 4 bases, with 7 bases between. This CDR3 comprises 13 residues. The germline gives CDR1 SGHTS, CDR2 YDEGEE. Specimen: tumor tissue, collected from a patient who underwent chemoradiotherapy. The clonotype was recovered from a human donor with HPV-associated anogenital cancer. The chain links TRBV5-8 to TRBJ2-5, with D tentatively TRBD1 (6 bases). As DNA, the CDR3 is TGTGCCAGCAGCTTGGTAGGGGGAGAGACCCAGTACTTC. It specifies CASSLVGGETQYF.